This T cell receptor (beta chain) appears in the sequencing data of a study of beta chain features in type 1 diabetes. The isolated RNA, all of it, was reverse transcribed, so expressed TCRB transcripts were what got sequenced. TCRdb's copy holds only in-frame clones and misses some; the assay was immunoSEQ multiplex PCR. Of over 700,000 clones listed, 15% to 20% are singletons. Germline V gene lookup returns CDR1 SEHNR and CDR2 FQNEAQ (reference sequence). Trimming took off 2 bases at V and 3 bases at J, with 19 bases between the two ends. CDR3 length: 18 amino acids. V and J are TRBV7-9 and TRBJ2-2; maybe TRBD1 (5 bases). The source of this sequence is a woman aged 18-30 years in good health. The sample comprised naive CD4+ T cells from blood. The CDR3 protein is CASSLHRKAGQDTGELFF. The CDR3 DNA sequence: TGTGCCAGCAGCTTACACCGGAAGGCAGGGCAGGACACCGGGGAGCTGTTTTTT.